The source of this T cell receptor beta chain is a study of radiation and T cells in renal cell carcinoma (dated by TCRdb to about 2020). For the study in its entirety: Samples came from a clinical trial, in which primary renal cell carcinomas received 15 Gy stereotactic body radiation therapy followed by nephrectomy 4 weeks later. In total, 53 samples underwent TCR beta sequencing: 25 or so tumors plus 27 peripheral blood samples. Across all 50 or so samples, 4,000,000 or so unique CDR3 nucleotide sequences, encoding 2,658,974 unique CDR3 amino acid sequences, were identified.

Following the manufacturer's recommendations, the immunoSEQ kit was used to generate TCR beta libraries from genomic DNA. To prepare libraries, a first multiplex PCR with proprietary primers was run, followed by a second PCR that added unique barcodes, and a bead cleanup was done after each round. Each sample batch included a kit-provided positive control reaction and a negative control reaction. The final libraries underwent checking on an Agilent 4200 TapeStation D1000 ScreenTape, volumetric pooling, and quantification by qPCR. Sequencing ran on an Illumina NextSeq500 with a MidOutput 150-cycle cartridge, using 156 Read1 and 15 Index1 cycles with kit custom primers. The pooled library was loaded at 0.8 to 1 pM, and about 20% PhiX control was spiked in. The paper's processing steps were these. Vendor-processed data were analyzed in R, and a clonotype was defined as all T cells sharing the same CDR3 nucleotide sequence. In the clone abundance analyses, frequencies were normalized to the 10,000 most abundant clones in each sample. Public T cell clones, averaging fewer than five per sample, were removed before analysis. Tumor-enriched clonotypes and baseline blood-enriched clonotypes were defined as those with an abundance difference of at least 32-fold between compartments. Clonotypes expanded or contracted between blood time points were identified with a beta-binomial differential abundance model. The Baroni-Urbani and Buser coefficient was used to measure tumor-blood repertoire similarity, and groups were compared with two-tailed Wilcoxon tests in R. Entries here come from immuneACCESS through TCRdb and include only in-frame sequences with V and J called. Some clones fail to appear in such tables; in the studies checked, an unresolved V gene covers under half of the shortfall, and the cause of the remainder is unknown. That table furnishes V, J and clone size, whereas the DNA furnished D and trimming. The sample profile shows tens of thousands of clones; 80% of them were found once. The top ten clonotypes cover under 30% of the sample.

From the germline V gene (reference sequence), CDR1 is MNHNY and CDR2 is SVGAGI. Trimming takes 1 base off V and 7 bases off J; junction bases not matched to a gene: 2. Measured from the cysteine to the phenylalanine, the CDR3 is 14 residues long. The sequence is cut down to CDR3 DNA, 42 bases in frame from base 1. Overall study outcomes, separate from this receptor: Changes in the blood repertoire were not tracked past 4 weeks after treatment. Because pretreatment tumor biopsies were not available, the baseline intratumoral presence of clonotypes could not be determined. In blood, the top tumor clonotypes increased between baseline and 2 weeks post-radiation and then shrank by 4 weeks, which suggests that tumor-resident clones expanded only transiently. The single-armed trial design could not address effects of radiation dose or scheduling on the TCR repertoire.

Notes on this clone: This clone's antigen is unknown. No much larger clone is present one base from it, and per-base qualities are unavailable. This sample also contains other DNA sequences that code for the same CDR3.

This specimen's time point label, interpreted: blood 2 weeks post-SBRT. The treatment or condition label on this specimen signifies: 15 Gy SBRT to primary tumor, nephrectomy 4 weeks later. To follow tumor-enriched clonotypes, serial peripheral blood was collected from radiation-treated patients at baseline and at 2 weeks and 4 weeks after SBRT. Renal cell carcinoma with clear cell pathology was present in all patients. Genomic DNA for TCR sequencing was prepared using the QIAamp DNA Blood Mini Kit (Qiagen). Samples were included in the analyses only if all quality control checks were passed. The receptor was isolated from a woman in her seventies with renal cell carcinoma. The chain is made from TRBV6-6 and TRBJ1-5; 9 nucleotides in the junction match TRBD1. The specimen comprised blood, sampled from a patient whose treatment included radiotherapy and nephrectomy. DNA sequence: TGTGCCAGCAGTTACTTGACAGGGGGACAGCCCCAGCATTTT. Its amino acids are CASSYLTGGQPQHF.